This is a list of T cell receptor beta chains from one sample in a study of blood T cell repertoires in COVID-19. Clones were read by immunoSEQ multiplex PCR, and TCRdb kept only the in-frame ones, dropping some. This sample carries under 45,000 clones, roughly 87% of them seen once, and the ten largest clones take around 20%. Sequenced: peripheral blood. These receptor sequences come from an elderly woman in a cohort sampled during active or convalescent COVID-19. The CDR3 runs from the conserved cysteine through the conserved F or W. The D gene is left open where the match is weak. For some rows the clone size is stated as once, few or many, or as a class when expanded; others skip it.

NA	TRBJ2-7	TRBV5-6	NA	CASTVAARGSEQYF	TGTGCCAGCACCGTAGCGGCCCGGGGCAGCGAGCAGTACTTC
NA	TRBJ1-4	TRBV19	TRBD1	CATADRGHTNEKLFF	TGTGCCACCGCGGACAGGGGGCATACTAATGAAAAACTGTTTTTT
NA	TRBJ2-3	TRBV9	TRBD2	CASSDGLAGGTDTQYF	TGTGCCAGCAGCGACGGACTAGCGGGGGGCACAGATACGCAGTATTTT
NA	TRBJ2-1	TRBV28	TRBD1	CASSFSWGQTNNEQFF	TGTGCCAGCAGTTTCTCCTGGGGACAGACGAACAATGAGCAGTTCTTC
few	TRBJ1-2	TRBV10-3	NA	CAISESHGRTLIRGYTF	TGTGCCATCAGTGAGTCGCACGGCCGGACTCTGATCCGTGGCTACACCTTC
NA	TRBJ1-2	TRBV2	NA	CASGARQVTNYGYTF	TGTGCCAGCGGTGCCAGACAGGTCACTAACTATGGCTACACCTTC
once	TRBJ1-3	TRBV7-9	NA	CASSYSGSSGNTIYF	TGTGCCAGCAGTTATTCGGGGAGCTCTGGAAACACCATATATTTT
NA	TRBJ2-3	TRBV6-1	NA	CASSVWASYSTDTQYF	TGTGCCAGCAGTGTGTGGGCCTCCTATAGCACAGATACGCAGTATTTT
NA	TRBJ1-5	TRBV5-1	TRBD1	CASSWGTGDQPQHF	TGCGCCAGCAGCTGGGGGACAGGGGACCAGCCCCAGCATTTT
NA	TRBJ2-2	TRBV7-2	NA	CASRRSTGEAGELFF	TGTGCCAGCAGACGTAGCACAGGGGAGGCCGGGGAGCTGTTTTTT
NA	TRBJ1-5	TRBV21-1	NA	CASSKTRDSNQPQHF	TGTGCCAGCAGCAAGACAAGAGATAGCAATCAGCCCCAGCATTTT
once	TRBJ1-4	TRBV10-2	NA	CASSEPYGDFTGTNEKLFF	TGCGCCAGCAGTGAGCCATACGGCGACTTTACTGGCACTAATGAAAAACTGTTTTTT
NA	TRBJ1-4	TRBV19	NA	CASSVRTDEKLFF	TGTGCCAGTAGTGTGAGGACAGATGAAAAACTGTTTTTT